What follows is one T cell receptor beta chain and its context. The antigen it binds to is not known. It has no much larger one-base neighbor in the sample; base qualities were not kept. Per the publication, the treatment or condition label means: in vitro stimulation with specific CMV peptide epitopes to enrich CMV-specific T cells. The sample originates from a study of T cell repertoires in cytomegalovirus infection (dated by TCRdb to the late 2010s). Study-level background: Alongside well-studied HLA-B-restricted epitopes, the peptide stimulations were aimed at recently identified HLA-C-restricted CMV epitopes, whose presentation resists viral immunomodulation. The HLA type of each donor mattered for the analysis, because public TCR beta signatures pointed to carriage of CMV infection along with the matching HLA type. General study outcomes and caveats: Cumulative frequency of public TCR beta family members discriminated carriers of CMV infection plus the relevant HLA type in this cohort and an independent approximately 370-donor cohort. The ex vivo response was dominated by HLA-C-restricted CMV-specific TCR beta clonotypes, which also provided the single most frequent clonotype in two of eight donors.

V is pared back by 0 bases and J by 0 bases, with 14 bases lying between the germline termini. The CDR3 numbers 17 residues from cysteine through phenylalanine. The retained sequence is limited to the CDR3, 51 bases, with the frame set at the first base. The germline V gene encodes CDR1 LGHNA and CDR2 YSLEER. Sequencing was performed on an Illumina HiSeq 1500. TCRdb reprocessed the public reads (quality trimming at Q25 with fastp, clone calling with MiXCR) and kept in-frame beta chains. All rows with the same CDR3 protein become a single entry with the most common DNA and genes. Counted in this sample were about 920,000 distinct CDR3 sequences; roughly 30% of them appeared once. The ten largest clonotypes hold roughly 13% of the sample.

The chain was built from TRBV4-3 and TRBJ1-2; tentative D gene TRBD1, with 5 bases matching. Sequences were derived from cultured CD8+ T cells from PBMCs, sampled from culture after CMV antigen stimulation. The sequence derives from a human donor in good health (CMV status not recorded). Some clones in this sample may be carry-over from other donors' samples. The CDR3 in this case is CASSQDKLTGPNYGYTF. The sequenced DNA is TGCGCCAGCAGCCAAGATAAGTTGACGGGACCTAACTATGGCTACACCTTC.